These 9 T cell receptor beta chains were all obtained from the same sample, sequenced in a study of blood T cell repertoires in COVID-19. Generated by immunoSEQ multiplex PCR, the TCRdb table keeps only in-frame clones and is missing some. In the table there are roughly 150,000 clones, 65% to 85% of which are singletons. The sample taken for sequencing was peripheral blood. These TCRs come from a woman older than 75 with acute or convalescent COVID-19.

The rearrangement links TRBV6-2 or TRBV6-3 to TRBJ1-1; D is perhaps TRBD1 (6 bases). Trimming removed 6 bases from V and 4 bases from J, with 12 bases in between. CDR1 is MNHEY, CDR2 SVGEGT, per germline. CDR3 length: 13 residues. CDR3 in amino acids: CASSRSGATEAFF. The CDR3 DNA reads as TGTGCCAGCAGCCGATCAGGGGCCACTGAAGCTTTCTTT.

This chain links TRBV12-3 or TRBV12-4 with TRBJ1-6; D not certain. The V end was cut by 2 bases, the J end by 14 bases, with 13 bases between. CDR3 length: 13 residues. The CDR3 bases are TGTGCCAGCAGTTTAAGGGCAGCCGGGACCCTCCACTTT. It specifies CASSLRAAGTLHF.

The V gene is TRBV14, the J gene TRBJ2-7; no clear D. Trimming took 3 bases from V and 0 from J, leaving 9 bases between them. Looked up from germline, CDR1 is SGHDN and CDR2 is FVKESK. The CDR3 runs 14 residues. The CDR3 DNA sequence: TGTGCCAGCAGCCACGAAGCCCTCTCCTACGAGCAGTACTTC. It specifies CASSHEALSYEQYF.

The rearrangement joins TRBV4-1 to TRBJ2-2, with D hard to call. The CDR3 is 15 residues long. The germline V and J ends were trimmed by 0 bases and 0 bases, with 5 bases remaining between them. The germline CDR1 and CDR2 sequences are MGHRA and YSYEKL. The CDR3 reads CASSQELTNTGELFF. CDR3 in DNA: TGCGCCAGCAGCCAAGAACTAACGAACACCGGGGAGCTGTTTTTT.

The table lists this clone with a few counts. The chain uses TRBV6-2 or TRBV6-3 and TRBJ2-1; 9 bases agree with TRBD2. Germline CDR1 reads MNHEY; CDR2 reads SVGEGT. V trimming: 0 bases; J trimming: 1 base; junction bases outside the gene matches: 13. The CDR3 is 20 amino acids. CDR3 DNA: TGTGCCAGCAGTTACTCGAGTGCGGGAGGGATCCCCTTTTCCTACAATGAGCAGTTCTTC. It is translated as CASSYSSAGGIPFSYNEQFF.

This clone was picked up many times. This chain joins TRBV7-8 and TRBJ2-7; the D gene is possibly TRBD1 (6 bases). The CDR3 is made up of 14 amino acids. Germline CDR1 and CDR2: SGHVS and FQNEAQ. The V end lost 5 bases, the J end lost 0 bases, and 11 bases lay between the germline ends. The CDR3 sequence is CASSPRTVSYEQYF. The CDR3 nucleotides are TGTGCCAGCAGCCCGCGGACAGTCTCCTACGAGCAGTACTTC. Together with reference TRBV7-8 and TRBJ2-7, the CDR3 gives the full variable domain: GAGVSQSPRYKVAKRGQDVALRCDPISGHVSLFWYQQALGQGPEFLTYFQNEAQLDKSGLPSDRFFAERPEGSVSTLKIQRTQQEDSAVYLCASSPRTVSYEQYFGPGTRLTVT.

CDR3 sequence (DNA): TGTGCCAGCAGCCAAGAGGCTAGGGAGCAGTTCTTC. This codes for CASSQEAREQFF. The rearrangement uses TRBV3-1 (or the pseudogene TRBV3-2) and TRBJ2-1; D call uncertain. The germline V gene has CDR1 LGHDT and CDR2 YNNKEL (reference sequence). Trimming removed 0 bases from V and 10 bases from J, with 7 bases in between. This CDR3 is built from 12 residues.

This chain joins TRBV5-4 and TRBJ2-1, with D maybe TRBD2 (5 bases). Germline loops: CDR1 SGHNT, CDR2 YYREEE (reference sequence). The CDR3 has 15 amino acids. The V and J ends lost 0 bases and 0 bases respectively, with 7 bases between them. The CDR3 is CASSLGGSSYNEQFF. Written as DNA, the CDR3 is TGTGCCAGCAGCTTGGGTGGGAGCTCCTACAATGAGCAGTTCTTC.

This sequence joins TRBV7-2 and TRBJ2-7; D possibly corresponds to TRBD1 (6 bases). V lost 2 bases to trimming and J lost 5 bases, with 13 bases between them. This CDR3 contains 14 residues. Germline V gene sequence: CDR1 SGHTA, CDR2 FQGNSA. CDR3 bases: TGTGCCAGCAGCTTACGGTCAGGGGACCACGAGCAGTACTTC. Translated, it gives CASSLRSGDHEQYF.